Below are 10 T cell receptor beta chains sequenced from a single sample in a study of OX40 agonist ivuxolimab in advanced cancers. Repertoires were generated with immunoSEQ multiplex PCR, while TCRdb's copy carries only in-frame clones and drops some. The sample comprises approximately 71,000 clones, around four fifths of which are singletons, and approximately 10% rests with the top ten. The starting material was CD4+ or CD8+ T cells sorted from blood, obtained in a trial of the OX40 agonist ivuxolimab. These receptors were obtained from an adult with an advanced solid tumor such as melanoma, head and neck, liver or kidney cancer.

The gene calls are TRBV28 and TRBJ1-5; possible D gene TRBD1, 6 bases. The CDR3 is made up of 12 amino acids. CDR1 and CDR2 (germline): MDHEN, SYDVKM. V lost 8 bases and J lost 4, with 9 bases in between. This CDR3 reads CASSTGNQPQHF. In nucleotides, the CDR3 is TGTGCCAGCTCTACAGGGAATCAGCCCCAGCATTTT.

The rearrangement uses TRBV9 and TRBJ1-1, with 10 bases fitting TRBD1. V dropped 4 bases and J dropped 5; count of bases not matched to a gene: 11. Germline CDR1 reads SGDLS; CDR2 reads YYNGEE. The CDR3 loop spans 16 amino acids. CDR3 bases: TGTGCCAGCAGCCCCCGACAGGGGGCTGAGGGGACTGAAGCTTTCTTT. It translates to CASSPRQGAEGTEAFF.

This chain joins TRBV19 and TRBJ1-1, with D perhaps TRBD1 (5 bases). The CDR3 covers 13 residues. V gave up 3 bases and J gave up 8 bases, with 13 bases separating them. Germline lookup yields CDR1 LNHDA and CDR2 SQIVND (reference sequence). The CDR3 bases are TGTGCCAGTAGTATGCCCGGGGCTTACGAAGCTTTCTTT. Protein sequence: CASSMPGAYEAFF.

V and J are TRBV6-1 and TRBJ1-4; D gene uncertain. Germline V gives CDR1 MNHNS, CDR2 SASEGT. The CDR3 covers 15 residues. Trimming shortened V by 2 bases and J by 0 bases, and 7 bases separated the two germline ends. The CDR3 region has the DNA TGTGCCAGCAGTGAAACGGTTGCAACTAATGAAAAACTGTTTTTT. Translating it yields CASSETVATNEKLFF.

The chain carries TRBV28 and TRBJ1-2; D perhaps matches TRBD1 (6 bases). V lost 10 bases, J lost 1 base, and 13 bases lay in between. The CDR3 is 13 residues long. Germline-derived CDR1 and CDR2 are MDHEN and SYDVKM. The DNA for the CDR3 is TGTGCCATTACCGGGACATTTAACTATGGCTACACCTTC. Translation gives CAITGTFNYGYTF.

This chain connects TRBV7-9 to TRBJ2-1; 11 bases match TRBD2. V lost 5 bases and J lost 5; bases outside the gene matches: 5. The CDR3 is 15 amino acids. CDR1 and CDR2 from the germline V gene are SEHNR and FQNEAQ (reference sequence). CDR3 coding DNA: TGTGCCAGCAGCCTACTAGCGGGGGCCCACAATGAGCAGTTCTTC. Its protein product is CASSLLAGAHNEQFF. The full variable domain, completed using reference TRBV7-9 and TRBJ2-1, is DTGVSQNPRHKITKRGQNVTFRCDPISEHNRLYWYRQTLGQGPEFLTYFQNEAQLEKSRLLSDRFSAERPKGSFSTLEIQRTEQGDSAMYLCASSLLAGAHNEQFFGPGTRLTVL.

This chain's CDR3 is CASSLRKASNQNTEAFF. The CDR3 DNA reads as TGTGCCAGCAGCTTGAGGAAGGCTAGTAACCAGAACACTGAAGCTTTCTTT. The chain couples TRBV7-9 to TRBJ1-1, with D unresolved. Trimming removed 3 bases at V and 1 base at J, with 18 bases between. The germline CDR1 and CDR2 sequences are SEHNR and FQNEAQ (reference sequence). This CDR3 region has 17 residues.

V is TRBV7-2 and J is TRBJ1-3, with D perhaps TRBD1 (6 bases). The CDR3 has 16 residues. CDR1 is SGHTA and CDR2 is FQGNSA in the germline V gene. V was shortened by 5 bases and J by 4 bases, with 18 bases between the two germline ends. The CDR3 here is CASSLQPGAGGNTIYF. CDR3 nucleotides: TGTGCCAGCAGCCTCCAACCGGGGGCTGGGGGAAACACCATATATTTT.

About this clone itself: Other DNA sequences in this sample translate to the same CDR3. The chain uses TRBV5-1 and TRBJ1-4; no clear D. Trimming took 0 bases from V and 0 from J, leaving 6 bases between them. The CDR3 has 15 amino acids. CDR1 is SGHRS and CDR2 is YFSETQ in the germline V gene. For the CDR3, the DNA is TGCGCCAGCAGCTTGGGGACGGCAACTAATGAAAAACTGTTTTTT. As protein: CASSLGTATNEKLFF.

This rearrangement joins TRBV20-1 to TRBJ1-1; D call uncertain. From germline, CDR1 is DFQATT and CDR2 SNEGSKA (reference sequence). V lost 0 bases and J 6 bases, leaving 5 bases between the germline ends. This CDR3 is 11 amino acids long. CDR3 coding DNA: TGCAGTGCTAGAGAGGGCCCTGAAGCTTTCTTT. It specifies CSAREGPEAFF.